This T cell receptor beta chain was profiled in a study of response to subunit inactivated influenza vaccine. TCRdb analysed the RT-PCR reads with MiXCR anew, one entry per CDR3 protein. The profile covers about 540,000 distinct CDR3 sequences, with 20% to 25% appearing a single time and about 3% taken by the ten largest. CDR3 length equals 18 residues. With V trimmed by 0 bases and J by 7 bases, 15 bases remained unmatched. Germline CDR1 and CDR2: WSHSY and SAAADI. This sample also appeared in a second study, on T cells expressing NK-cell markers. This second study notes: TCR beta libraries carry UMIs added by 5'RACE template switching. Underlying the TCR beta repertoires were sorted CD3+CD56+NKG2C+, CD3+CD56+NKG2C- and CD3+CD56-NKG2C+ T cells. Seven of the eight sequenced donors were HCMV-seropositive; one was seronegative.

The chain recombines TRBV10-2 with TRBJ1-5, with 7 bases lining up with TRBD1. This specimen consisted of CD4+ T cells sorted from PBMCs, obtained 12 days after vaccination. The sequence came from a man in his forties or fifties who received an inactivated influenza vaccine. The CDR3 sequence: CASSESGGVRGLEQPQHF. The CDR3 DNA is TGCGCCAGCAGTGAGTCCGGGGGGGTGAGGGGGCTGGAGCAGCCCCAGCATTTT.